The present TCR beta chain was sequenced within a study of T-cell reconstitution after alpha-beta-depleted transplantation in children. Whole-study findings and limits: The high TCRbeta diversity at day 60 in some patients came from surviving recipient T cells and thymic progenitors. After transplant, at about two months, alpha-beta T cells were reportedly derived from several hundred expanded graft clones.

The CDR3 totals 16 residues. Germline CDR1 and CDR2: SGHTA and FQGNSA. The germline V and J ends were trimmed by 1 base and 2 bases, with 12 bases remaining between them. A few counts support this clonotype. Its target is unknown. Unique molecular identifiers were incorporated when the TCRbeta library was constructed. A single record per CDR3 protein comes from TCRdb applying MiXCR to the PCR reads. The sample lists more than 400,000 distinct CDR3 sequences, 9.5% to 12% occurring once. The sequence was obtained from a female patient aged 2-9 years who had a stem cell transplant for aplastic anemia, so the T cells may come from the graft donor. The chain couples TRBV7-2 to TRBJ2-1, with D unresolved. The sequences come from PBMCs, mostly from graft donor cells, collected 180 days after TCRalphabeta/CD19-depleted stem cell transplant. CDR3 amino acids: CASSLDRAAAYNEQFF. CDR3 DNA sequence: TGTGCCAGCAGCTTAGATCGGGCTGCCGCCTACAATGAGCAGTTCTTC.